Listed below are T cell receptor beta chains from one sample, sequenced in a study of immune heterogeneity within non-small cell lung tumors. Using its own MiXCR run on the multiplex PCR reads, TCRdb lists one record per CDR3 protein. The sample lists around 9,200 distinct CDR3 sequences; around 29% were seen once. What was sequenced was lung tumor tissue. These receptors originate from a man aged 60-69 years with non-small cell lung cancer. Each CDR3 is given without its conserved first and last residue. Only part of the rows carry a size: once, few, many, or a class if the clone is expanded.

clone size | V gene | CDR3 protein
many | TRBV27 | ASSLRGTGEQETQY
few | TRBV5-1 | ASSPDRGYTEAF
few | TRBV7-9 | ASIHGGQVGNEQF
- | TRBV6-1 | ASSEAHGIGAYEQY
medium-sized | TRBV18 | ASSPPSRPYEQY
once | TRBV9 | ASSLRGMVEKLF
many | TRBV6-1 | ASSRQGLGLSEQF
- | TRBV4-2 | ASSRGGRRQQETQY
many | TRBV4-1 | ASEETAGRKLF
many | TRBV5-1 | ASSLGPGVSTEAF
medium-sized | TRBV6-1 | ASSLAGASGELF
many | TRBV7-3 | ASSTGRNQPQH
medium-sized | TRBV15 | ATSARTVRSTEAF
few | TRBV30 | AWSVGVGDKNIQY
- | TRBV20-1 | SAPGQKSSYEQY
medium-sized | TRBV6-4 | ASSDSRTGEEGKQF
many | TRBV20-1 | SAKTGPLNTEAF
- | TRBV6-1 | ASSQPGQGSFYEQY